The next 16 T cell receptor beta chains were all read from a single sample in a study of cytotoxic CD8 clonotypes in ibrutinib-treated CLL. This table comes from immunoSEQ multiplex PCR, and its TCRdb copy is limited to in-frame clones, with some not included. Here the sample spans under 300,000 clones, roughly three quarters being singletons. Specimen: PBMCs, collected at disease progression, from a patient treated with ibrutinib. The receptors were gathered from a human donor with chronic lymphocytic leukemia.

The V and J genes are TRBV7-9 and TRBJ1-5; no clear D gene. This CDR3 is 14 amino acids long. Germline CDR1 and CDR2: SEHNR and FQNEAQ (reference sequence). V was clipped by 0 bases and J by 9 bases, with 12 bases between them. CDR3 sequence: CASSLALDSRPQHF. The CDR3 nucleotides are TGTGCCAGCAGCTTAGCACTGGATTCCAGGCCCCAGCATTTT.

The chain is built from TRBV15 and TRBJ1-5; D is unresolved. Looked up from germline, CDR1 is LNHNV and CDR2 is YYDKDF (reference sequence). The ends were cut back, 4 bases at V and 0 bases at J, with 4 bases in the middle. This CDR3 is built from 13 residues. The CDR3 is CATSKVSNQPQHF. The CDR3 coding sequence is TGTGCCACCAGCAAAGTTAGCAATCAGCCCCAGCATTTT.

The J gene is TRBJ2-5, the V gene TRBV10-2; perhaps TRBD2 as D (6 bases). V was cut by 5 bases and J by 7 bases, with 17 bases left in between. Germline lookup yields CDR1 WSHSY and CDR2 SAAADI. The CDR3 has 14 amino acids. In DNA, the CDR3 is TGCGCCAGCAGTCCGGCGGGGCCCGCGGGGACCCAGTACTTC. Translated, it gives CASSPAGPAGTQYF.

Notes on this clone: Different DNA sequences within this sample yield the same CDR3. The chain recombines TRBV27 with TRBJ2-7; TRBD1 matches at 11 bases. J was trimmed by 4 bases and V by 6 bases; bases with no gene match: 2. The CDR3 loop spans 13 amino acids. Germline lookup yields CDR1 MNHEY and CDR2 SMNVEV (reference sequence). Written as DNA, the CDR3 is TGTGCCAGCAGAGGGACAGGGGGGTACGAGCAGTACTTC. Its translation: CASRGTGGYEQYF.

The chain carries TRBV13 and TRBJ2-7; 9 positions agree with TRBD1. Germline-derived CDR1 and CDR2 are PRHDT and FYEKMQ (reference sequence). With V trimmed by 5 bases and J by 4 bases, 12 bases remained unmatched. The CDR3 is made up of 16 amino acids. CDR3 in amino acids: CASSVAQGANLYEQYF. Written as DNA, the CDR3 is TGTGCCAGCAGCGTCGCACAGGGGGCGAATCTTTACGAGCAGTACTTC.

The chain has TRBV11-2 and TRBJ2-1; 7 nucleotides match TRBD1. Germline loops: CDR1 SGHAT, CDR2 FQNNGV. This CDR3 contains 16 residues. After removal of 1 base from V and 5 bases from J, the junction contained 8 bases not matched to a gene. In nucleotides, the CDR3 is TGTGCCAGCAGCTTAGTGAGGCAGGGGGTTAACAATGAGCAGTTCTTC. Its protein is CASSLVRQGVNNEQFF.

V is TRBV28 and J is TRBJ1-5; TRBD1 is a possible D gene (6 bases). The CDR3 spans 17 residues. V was trimmed by 7 bases and J by 0 bases, leaving 19 bases between them. CDR1 is MDHEN and CDR2 is SYDVKM in the germline V gene. CDR3 nucleotides: TGTGCCAGCACTCCCCTTCTGGGGGGCTATAGCAATCAGCCCCAGCATTTT. Translating it yields CASTPLLGGYSNQPQHF.

This clone was observed once. The rearrangement joins TRBV27 to TRBJ1-4; TRBD1 might be the D (5 bases). The CDR3 is made up of 17 amino acids. V was shortened by 5 bases and J by 0 bases, with 16 bases between the two germline ends. Germline loops: CDR1 MNHEY, CDR2 SMNVEV (reference sequence). The CDR3 sequence is CASSPMGPFATNEKLFF. Written as DNA, the CDR3 is TGTGCCAGCAGTCCGATGGGGCCTTTTGCAACTAATGAAAAACTGTTTTTT.

This clone was recorded only once. CDR3: CASSLGLRDDYGYTF. CDR3 DNA: TGTGCCAGCAGCTTAGGCCTTCGGGATGACTATGGCTACACCTTC. The chain links TRBV13 to TRBJ1-2; the D is unclear. With 0 bases removed from V and 3 bases from J, the gap between germline ends came to 11 bases. Looked up from germline, CDR1 is PRHDT and CDR2 is FYEKMQ (reference sequence). The CDR3 runs 15 residues.

V is TRBV29-1 and J is TRBJ2-5; D gene unclear. This CDR3 comprises 13 residues. Germline loops: CDR1 SQVTM, CDR2 ANQGSEA. Between the trimmed V and J ends, which lost 4 bases and 1 base, there was a span of 10 bases. This chain's CDR3 is CSVGLMPQETQYF. The CDR3 region has the DNA TGCAGCGTTGGTCTGATGCCCCAAGAGACCCAGTACTTC.

This rearrangement joins TRBV2 to TRBJ2-1; TRBD1 matches at 7 bases. The germline V gene has CDR1 SNHLY and CDR2 FYNNEI. The trim removed 6 bases at V and 10 bases at J, leaving 6 bases unmatched. This CDR3 region has 12 residues. The CDR3 DNA reads as TGTGCCAGCAGCCGGGACAGATTAGAGCAGTTCTTC. Translation: CASSRDRLEQFF.

The chain employs TRBV5-6 and TRBJ1-1, with 9 bases matching TRBD1. This CDR3 has 18 residues. J was trimmed by 1 base and V by 5 bases; bases with no gene match: 15. The V gene's germline CDR1 is SGHDT and CDR2 YYEEEE. CDR3 sequence (DNA): TGTGCCAGCAGATCGTTCCTCATCCGACAGGGGGGGAACACTGAAGCTTTCTTT. Translation: CASRSFLIRQGGNTEAFF.

The V gene is TRBV5-4, the J gene TRBJ2-5; D may be TRBD2 (6 bases). There are 17 residues in the CDR3. Trimming pared 3 bases from V and 2 bases from J, leaving 20 bases between. CDR1 and CDR2 from the germline V gene are SGHNT and YYREEE (reference sequence). The CDR3 DNA reads as TGTGCCAGCAGCTCCCCAACGGTGACCGGGGGACAAGAGACCCAGTACTTC. Its protein product is CASSSPTVTGGQETQYF.

This chain connects TRBV27 to TRBJ1-1, with 8 bases fitting TRBD1. Germline lookup yields CDR1 MNHEY and CDR2 SMNVEV (reference sequence). The V and J ends lost 10 bases and 0 bases, in that order; junction bases with no gene match: 10. The CDR3 runs 15 residues. The CDR3 region is CATRLMTGVNTEAFF. The CDR3 DNA is TGTGCCACCCGGTTAATGACAGGGGTGAACACTGAAGCTTTCTTT.

The chain carries TRBV1 and TRBJ2-5; TRBD2 was called by the table and not checked on the DNA. TRBV1 is a listed pseudogene. The length of the CDR3 is 16 residues. The CDR3 loop is CTSSPRGGWPPETQYF. Here the CDR3 DNA reads TGCACCAGCAGCCCCCGGGGAGGGTGGCCACCAGAGACCCAGTACTTC.

Comments on this clone: A read error may produce the germline difference seen at one junction end. This chain links TRBV29-1 with TRBJ2-5, with 8 bases aligning to TRBD1. Looked up from germline, CDR1 is SQVTM and CDR2 is ANQGSEA. This CDR3 is built from 16 residues. DNA of the CDR3: TGCAGCGTGGAAGGTTACGGGACAGGTTTGGAAGAGACCCAGTACTTC. This codes for CSVEGYGTGLEETQYF.